This is a list of T cell receptor beta chains from one sample in a study of shared clonotypes between healthy human individuals. The data were produced by immunoSEQ multiplex PCR, yet TCRdb's version contains in-frame clones alone and is incomplete. The data hold about 2.2 million clones, with approximately 94% observed a single time. The sequenced sample was naive CD8+ T cells from PBMCs. The receptors stem from a man aged 18 to 35 in good health. Some clones in this sample may be carry-over from other donors' samples. The CDR3 runs from the conserved cysteine through the conserved F or W. D genes are given only for firm matches. Clone size appears in some rows only: once, few, many, or a class for an expanded clone.

. TRBD1 16 TRBJ2-2 TRBV15 CATSTRQGRRTGELFF TGTGCCACCAGCACCCGACAGGGGAGGAGAACCGGGGAGCTGTTTTTT
. . 10 TRBJ2-7 TRBV27 CASSPREQYF TGTGCCAGCAGCCCCCGGGAGCAGTACTTC
once . 15 TRBJ1-3 TRBV4-3 CASSQTGGSGNTIYF TGCGCCAGCAGCCAAACAGGAGGCTCTGGAAACACCATATATTTT
. . 15 TRBJ1-5 TRBV19 CASSIAPYSNQPQHF TGTGCCAGTAGTATTGCGCCTTATAGCAATCAGCCCCAGCATTTT
. . 15 TRBJ2-2 TRBV19 CACRRVRGVAGELFF TGTGCCTGCCGGAGGGTCCGGGGTGTAGCCGGGGAGCTGTTTTTT
once . 17 TRBJ2-3 TRBV4-1 CASSQELRQAPTDTQYF TGCGCCAGCAGCCAAGAGTTGCGGCAGGCCCCCACAGATACGCAGTATTTT
. . 11 TRBJ2-1 TRBV9 CASSSANEQFF TGTGCCAGCAGCTCGGCTAATGAGCAGTTCTTC
. . 15 TRBJ2-7 TRBV27 CASSLGAASSYEQYF TGTGCCAGCAGTTTAGGAGCGGCGAGCTCCTACGAGCAGTACTTC
. . 13 TRBJ2-3 TRBV7-9 CASSPQLRGTQYF TGTGCCAGCAGCCCCCAGTTGCGGGGTACGCAGTATTTT
once TRBD2 16 TRBJ2-7 TRBV27 CASSLILAGGAYEQYF TGTGCCAGCAGTTTAATACTAGCGGGAGGGGCCTACGAGCAGTACTTC
. TRBD1 13 TRBJ2-7 TRBV19 CASRGQGSYEQYF TGTGCCAGCCGGGGACAGGGGTCCTACGAGCAGTACTTC
once TRBD2 15 TRBJ2-1 TRBV7-3 CASSLAFGGTNEQFF TGTGCCAGCAGCTTAGCTTTCGGGGGGACGAATGAGCAGTTCTTC
. . 19 TRBJ2-3 TRBV7-9 CASSQNLATGDSSTDTQYF TGTGCCAGCAGCCAAAACCTAGCCACGGGCGACTCTAGCACAGATACGCAGTATTTT
. TRBD1 16 TRBJ2-7 TRBV5-1 CASSPGPGQGFNEQYF TGCGCCAGCAGCCCAGGACCGGGACAGGGGTTCAACGAGCAGTACTTC
. TRBD1 15 TRBJ2-7 TRBV4-1 CASSQGGQGGYEQYF TGCGCCAGCAGCCAAGGAGGACAGGGCGGCTACGAGCAGTACTTC
. . 18 TRBJ2-1 TRBV27 CASSLTPPGLGSYNEQFF TGTGCCAGCAGTTTAACACCACCGGGCCTGGGCTCCTACAATGAGCAGTTCTTC
. TRBD2 14 TRBJ2-1 TRBV9 CASSPSGLYNEQFF TGTGCCAGCAGCCCTAGCGGACTCTACAATGAGCAGTTCTTC
. . 14 TRBJ1-1 TRBV27 CASSFTGHFTEAFF TGTGCCAGCAGTTTTACGGGGCACTTTACTGAAGCTTTCTTT
. . 16 TRBJ1-3 TRBV9 CASSPVRAQGRNTIYF TGTGCCAGCAGCCCCGTTCGGGCCCAGGGAAGAAACACCATATATTTT
. TRBD1 16 TRBJ2-5 TRBV4-1 CASSPLQGARSETQYF TGCGCCAGCAGCCCCCTCCAGGGGGCGCGATCGGAGACCCAGTACTTC
few . 13 TRBJ2-3 TRBV27 CASSFLLTDTQYF TGTGCCAGCAGTTTTTTACTCACAGATACGCAGTATTTT
. . 14 TRBJ2-1 TRBV6-1 CASKFSGAYNEQFF TGTGCCAGCAAGTTCAGCGGAGCCTACAATGAGCAGTTCTTC
. TRBD2 16 TRBJ2-3 TRBV27 CASSLNPGGSTDTQYF TGTGCCAGCAGTTTAAATCCGGGAGGCAGCACAGATACGCAGTATTTT
. . 16 TRBJ1-2 TRBV15 CATSTDITVLNYGYTF TGTGCCACCAGCACCGATATCACCGTCCTCAACTATGGCTACACCTTC
. . 11 TRBJ2-7 TRBV27 CASSQGGEQYF TGTGCCAGCAGTCAGGGTGGCGAGCAGTACTTC
. TRBD2 15 TRBJ2-7 TRBV27 CASRVTSGRFYEQYF TGTGCCAGCAGGGTTACTAGCGGGAGGTTCTACGAGCAGTACTTC
once . 17 TRBJ1-4 TRBV19 CASSPLIRSGRVEKLFF TGTGCCAGTAGTCCCCTCATTAGATCCGGCCGGGTTGAAAAACTGTTTTTT
. TRBD1 16 TRBJ1-1 TRBV5-4 CASSFIFRGRNTEAFF TGTGCCAGCAGCTTCATCTTCAGGGGGAGGAACACTGAAGCTTTCTTT
. . 17 TRBJ2-1 TRBV5-1 CASSLNVGPSSNNEQFF TGCGCCAGCAGCTTAAATGTCGGCCCGTCGTCAAACAATGAGCAGTTCTTC
few . 14 TRBJ1-1 TRBV27 CASSLRAEGTEAFF TGTGCCAGCAGTTTGAGGGCGGAGGGCACTGAAGCTTTCTTT
. . 15 TRBJ2-3 TRBV2 CASSAGRVNTDTQYF TGTGCCAGCAGTGCGGGCCGGGTTAACACAGATACGCAGTATTTT
. . 12 TRBJ2-1 TRBV2 CASSEWGNEQFF TGTGCCAGCAGTGAATGGGGGAATGAGCAGTTCTTC
. . 15 TRBJ1-3 TRBV28 CASSPLSEAGNTIYF TGTGCCAGCAGTCCACTTTCAGAGGCAGGAAACACCATATATTTT
. . 15 TRBJ2-1 TRBV19 CASSTRVSGYNEQFF TGTGCCAGTAGTACCAGGGTTTCCGGGTACAATGAGCAGTTCTTC
once . 16 TRBJ2-3 TRBV30 CAWSRGTISSTDTQYF TGTGCCTGGAGTAGGGGGACTATCTCTAGCACAGATACGCAGTATTTT
. . 11 TRBJ2-7 TRBV5-5 CASSLAYEQYF TGTGCCAGCAGCTTGGCGTACGAGCAGTACTTC
once . 15 TRBJ2-3 TRBV19 CASSMRELGTDTQYF TGTGCCAGTAGTATGAGGGAGTTGGGAACAGATACGCAGTATTTT
. . 14 TRBJ2-5 TRBV28 CASSSTPYGETQYF TGTGCCAGCAGTTCGACTCCTTATGGGGAGACCCAGTACTTC
few TRBD1 15 TRBJ1-1 TRBV9 CASSGTGFPNTEAFF TGTGCCAGCAGCGGGACAGGTTTCCCGAACACTGAAGCTTTCTTT
. . 14 TRBJ2-7 TRBV28 CASSVEQSSYEQYF TGTGCCAGCAGCGTCGAACAGAGCTCCTACGAGCAGTACTTC
. TRBD2 15 TRBJ2-1 TRBV9 CASSVGLAYYNEQFF TGTGCCAGCAGCGTAGGACTAGCGTACTACAATGAGCAGTTCTTC
. TRBD2 15 TRBJ2-3 TRBV11-2 CASSLGGRAGDTQYF TGTGCCAGCAGCTTAGGCGGGAGGGCCGGAGATACGCAGTATTTT
. TRBD2 19 TRBJ2-2 TRBV7-7 CASSPGTSGRASNTGELFF TGTGCCAGCAGCCCAGGGACTAGCGGGAGGGCCTCGAACACCGGGGAGCTGTTTTTT
. TRBD1 19 TRBJ1-5 TRBV27 CASSLLSGTGDHSNQPQHF TGTGCCAGCAGTTTATTATCCGGGACAGGGGACCATAGCAATCAGCCCCAGCATTTT
. TRBD1 15 TRBJ1-1 TRBV7-9 CASSARGQGNTEAFF TGTGCCAGCAGCGCACGAGGACAGGGGAACACTGAAGCTTTCTTT
. . 9 TRBJ1-5 TRBV10-1 CARLLPQHF TGCGCCAGGCTTTTGCCCCAGCATTTT
. . 15 TRBJ2-1 TRBV19 CASSITLGGLSEQFF TGTGCCAGTAGTATCACATTGGGGGGATTGAGTGAGCAGTTCTTC
. . 15 TRBJ1-5 TRBV21-1 CASSKGQGSDQPQHF TGTGCCAGCAGCAAGGGACAGGGATCGGATCAGCCCCAGCATTTT
. . 13 TRBJ1-2 TRBV27 CASSLRGDYGYTF TGTGCCAGCAGTTTAAGGGGGGACTATGGCTACACCTTC
. . 14 TRBJ1-1 TRBV30 CAWSVNLRGTEAFF TGTGCCTGGAGTGTAAATTTAAGAGGGACTGAAGCTTTCTTT
. TRBD1 16 TRBJ1-1 TRBV27 CASSQMTGVPNTEAFF TGTGCCAGCAGTCAGATGACAGGGGTGCCGAACACTGAAGCTTTCTTT